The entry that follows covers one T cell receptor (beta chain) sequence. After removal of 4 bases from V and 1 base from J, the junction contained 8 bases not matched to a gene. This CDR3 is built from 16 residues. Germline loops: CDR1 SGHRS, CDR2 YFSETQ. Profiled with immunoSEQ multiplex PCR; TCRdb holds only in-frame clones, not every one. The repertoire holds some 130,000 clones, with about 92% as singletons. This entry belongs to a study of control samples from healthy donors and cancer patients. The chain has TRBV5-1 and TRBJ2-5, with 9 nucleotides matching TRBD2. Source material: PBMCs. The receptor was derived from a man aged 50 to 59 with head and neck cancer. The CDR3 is CASSTQAGGFQETQYF. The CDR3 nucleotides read TGCGCCAGCAGCACCCAAGCGGGGGGTTTCCAAGAGACCCAGTACTTC.